The 20 T cell receptor beta chains below come from one sample, sequenced in a study of T cell responses to AZD1222 COVID-19 vaccine. Generated by immunoSEQ multiplex PCR, the TCRdb table keeps only in-frame clones and is missing some. Of approximately 140,000 clones listed, 94% are singletons. Sequenced here: peripheral blood, sampled on day 0 of AZD1222 vaccination. These receptors originate from an adult in good health.

This rearrangement joins TRBV4-1 to TRBJ2-2; 8 bases line up with TRBD1. The germline V gene has CDR1 MGHRA and CDR2 YSYEKL. The CDR3 contains 17 residues. The V and J ends lost 0 bases and 3 bases, in that order; junction bases with no gene match: 6. The CDR3 sequence is CASSQDRWTGYTGELFF. The CDR3 DNA follows: TGCGCCAGCAGCCAAGATCGGTGGACAGGGTACACCGGGGAGCTGTTTTTT.

This clone was picked up one time. The chain has TRBV28 and TRBJ2-4; D unclear. This CDR3 is built from 15 residues. In germline, CDR1 is MDHEN, CDR2 SYDVKM. V gave up 5 bases and J gave up 0 bases, with 11 bases separating them. The DNA for the CDR3 is TGTGCCAGCAGTCCCGTAACGGGAGCCAAAAACATTCAGTACTTC. Translation: CASSPVTGAKNIQYF.

The rearrangement uses TRBV28 and TRBJ1-1; D ambiguous. The CDR3 covers 12 residues. Germline V gives CDR1 MDHEN, CDR2 SYDVKM. V lost 5 bases and J lost 1, with 5 bases in between. The DNA of the CDR3 is TGTGCCAGCAGTGCCTCGAACACTGAAGCTTTCTTT. It specifies CASSASNTEAFF. The variable domain in full, completed from reference TRBV28 and TRBJ1-1, reads DVKVTQSSRYLVKRTGEKVFLECVQDMDHENMFWYRQDPGLGLRLIYFSYDVKMKEKGDIPEGYSVSREKKERFSLILESASTNQTSMYLCASSASNTEAFFGQGTRLTVV.

The chain has TRBV5-1 and TRBJ2-7, with 14 nucleotides matching TRBD2. The CDR3 runs to 17 residues. Trimming removed 2 bases from V and 2 bases from J; junction bases left unmatched: 6. The germline gives CDR1 SGHRS, CDR2 YFSETQ. CDR3 loop: CASSLTGTSGSPYEQYV. DNA of the CDR3: TGCGCCAGCAGCTTAACCGGGACTAGCGGGAGCCCCTACGAGCAGTACGTC.

This sequence joins TRBV4-1 and TRBJ1-3; D not certain. Between the trimmed V and J ends, which lost 4 bases and 0 bases, there was a span of 7 bases. CDR3 size: 14 residues. Per germline, CDR1 MGHRA and CDR2 YSYEKL. The CDR3, as DNA: TGCGCCAGCAGCCGCCAGAGCTCTGGAAACACCATATATTTT. Residues: CASSRQSSGNTIYF.

This rearrangement joins TRBV19 to TRBJ2-3, with 11 bases aligning to TRBD2. CDR3 size: 15 residues. J lost 1 base, V lost 5 bases, and 2 bases had no gene match. Germline V gives CDR1 LNHDA, CDR2 SQIVND (reference sequence). This CDR3 is CASSVTSGGTDTQYF. The DNA for the CDR3 is TGTGCCAGTAGTGTGACTAGCGGGGGCACAGATACGCAGTATTTT.

The chain carries TRBV7-9 and TRBJ1-5; D gene ambiguous. Germline V gene sequence: CDR1 SEHNR, CDR2 FQNEAQ (reference sequence). CDR3 length: 12 residues. V was trimmed by 5 bases and J by 6 bases, leaving 8 bases between them. The CDR3 DNA sequence: TGTGCCAGCAGCACCTCCCGTCAGCCCCAGCATTTT. Its protein is CASSTSRQPQHF.

This chain links TRBV19 with TRBJ1-3; D is undetermined. CDR1 and CDR2 (germline): LNHDA, SQIVND (reference sequence). The CDR3 has 16 amino acids. Trimming took off 5 bases at V and 0 bases at J, with 14 bases between the two ends. The CDR3 bases are TGTGCCAGTAGTCCCAGGACCCTAGTCTCTGGAAACACCATATATTTT. Translated, it gives CASSPRTLVSGNTIYF.

The rearrangement joins TRBV3-1 (or the pseudogene TRBV3-2) to TRBJ2-1; TRBD2 might be the D (5 bases). Germline CDR1 and CDR2: LGHDT and YNNKEL (reference sequence). The length of the CDR3 is 17 residues. The V gene lost 2 bases and the J gene lost 0 bases, with 14 bases spanning the gap. CDR3 DNA: TGTGCCAGCAGCCAAATCGGGCTGGGGAGCTCCTACAATGAGCAGTTCTTC. Translation: CASSQIGLGSSYNEQFF.

The chain couples TRBV28 to TRBJ1-5, with D uncertain. The CDR3 contains 12 residues. CDR1 is MDHEN, CDR2 SYDVKM, per germline. V gave up 7 bases and J gave up 0 bases, with 4 bases separating them. The CDR3 DNA sequence: TGTGCCAGCACCAATAGCAATCAGCCCCAGCATTTT. Protein: CASTNSNQPQHF.

The genes are TRBV4-1 and TRBJ2-7; possibly TRBD1 or TRBD2 for D (6 bases each). The germline gives CDR1 MGHRA, CDR2 YSYEKL. The CDR3 has 15 residues. V was trimmed by 4 bases and J by 2 bases, leaving 15 bases between them. The CDR3 reads CASSLYPGAAYEQYV. The CDR3 region has the DNA TGCGCCAGCAGCCTGTATCCGGGGGCGGCCTACGAGCAGTACGTC.

This chain links TRBV5-4 with TRBJ2-2, with D maybe TRBD1 (7 bases). CDR1 and CDR2 from the germline V gene are SGHNT and YYREEE (reference sequence). The CDR3 consists of 15 residues. V was clipped by 0 bases and J by 5 bases, with 11 bases between them. The CDR3 loop is CASSLVQGGTGELFF. CDR3 sequence (DNA): TGTGCCAGCAGCTTGGTCCAGGGGGGAACCGGGGAGCTGTTTTTT.

The chain employs TRBV6-6 and TRBJ2-5; D ambiguous. This CDR3 is 14 amino acids long. CDR1 is MNHNY, CDR2 SVGAGI, per germline (reference sequence). V lost 3 bases and J lost 2, with 10 bases in between. The CDR3 bases are TGTGCCAGCAGTTATCTCGGAATACAAGAGACCCAGTACTTC. Translating gives CASSYLGIQETQYF.

The V and J genes are TRBV24-1 and TRBJ2-5, with 9 bases lining up with TRBD2. After removal of 4 bases from V and 4 bases from J, the junction contained 0 bases not matched to a gene. The germline gives CDR1 KGHDR, CDR2 SFDVKD. The CDR3 is made up of 13 amino acids. In DNA, the CDR3 is TGTGCCACCAGTGAAGCGGGAGGAGAGACCCAGTACTTC. This codes for CATSEAGGETQYF.

This rearrangement joins TRBV9 to TRBJ1-2; perhaps TRBD1 as D (5 bases). Per the germline V gene, CDR1 is SGDLS and CDR2 is YYNGEE. V shed 4 bases and J shed 4 bases, with 20 bases lying between them. This CDR3 is built from 16 residues. The CDR3 spells CASSPSLGVTGYGYTF. The CDR3 DNA reads TGTGCCAGCAGCCCCTCTTTGGGGGTGACTGGCTATGGCTACACCTTC.

The CDR3 DNA reads as TGCGCCAGCAGCCAAGATCCAGACGGGGCATTTCAGTACTTC. Protein product: CASSQDPDGAFQYF. This chain uses TRBV4-1 with TRBJ2-4; possibly TRBD1 or TRBD2 for D (5 bases each). The V end was cut by 0 bases, the J end by 11 bases, with 14 bases between. Germline V gene sequence: CDR1 MGHRA, CDR2 YSYEKL. This CDR3 region has 14 residues.

The chain is built from TRBV5-1 and TRBJ1-4; 7 bases map to TRBD1. CDR1 and CDR2 from the germline V gene are SGHRS and YFSETQ. The CDR3 sequence is 14 residues long. The trim removed 3 bases at V and 5 bases at J, leaving 4 bases unmatched. CDR3 in amino acids: CASSSQGYNEKLFF. The CDR3 region has the DNA TGCGCCAGCAGCTCACAGGGGTACAATGAAAAACTGTTTTTT.

The chain has TRBV3-1 (or the pseudogene TRBV3-2) and TRBJ1-1; tentatively, D is TRBD1 (5 bases). The length of the CDR3 is 12 residues. CDR1 LGHDT and CDR2 YNNKEL come from the germline V gene (reference sequence). With 0 bases removed from V and 11 bases from J, the gap between germline ends came to 10 bases. CDR3 residues: CASSQDSGDAFF. CDR3 bases: TGTGCCAGCAGCCAAGATTCGGGGGACGCTTTCTTT.

This chain joins TRBV27 and TRBJ2-7, with TRBD1 matching over 7 bases. The CDR3 is made up of 13 amino acids. The germline V gene encodes CDR1 MNHEY and CDR2 SMNVEV (reference sequence). After removal of 8 bases from V and 6 bases from J, the junction contained 10 bases not matched to a gene. The CDR3 DNA reads TGTGCCAGCTCGGACAGGCGGAGCAGCGAGCAGTACGTC. Protein product: CASSDRRSSEQYV.

V is TRBV5-1 and J is TRBJ2-5; D gene ambiguous. This CDR3 has 13 residues. Germline V gene data show CDR1 as SGHRS and CDR2 as YFSETQ. The V end lost 7 bases, the J end lost 2 bases, and 12 bases lay between the germline ends. Written as DNA, the CDR3 is TGCGCCAGCGCCCCGGGTAATCAAGAGACCCAGTACTTC. It yields the protein CASAPGNQETQYF. The full variable domain, with the rest looked up from reference TRBV5-1 and TRBJ2-5, is KAGVTQTPRYLIKTRGQQVTLSCSPISGHRSVSWYQQTPGQGLQFLFEYFSETQRNKGNFPGRFSGRQFSNSRSEMNVSTLELGDSALYLCASAPGNQETQYFGPGTRLLVL.